This T cell receptor (beta chain) was identified during a study of blood T cell repertoires in COVID-19. The V segment lost 3 bases and the J segment 4 bases; nucleotides outside the gene matches: 9. The CDR3 consists of 16 residues. Per germline, CDR1 SGHKS and CDR2 YYEKEE (reference sequence). Assay used: immunoSEQ multiplex PCR; TCRdb lists only in-frame clones, some missing. The sample includes over 450,000 clones, 89% of them seen just once. The receptor was isolated from a man between 18 and 29 years old with COVID-19, enrolled during active disease. Sequenced: peripheral blood. The rearrangement uses TRBV5-5 and TRBJ1-2; 10 bases fit TRBD1. The CDR3 coding sequence is TGTGCCAGCAGCTCACTCCGGGACAGGGGCCTCTATGGCTACACCTTC. Its protein product is CASSSLRDRGLYGYTF.